Sequencing of this T cell receptor (beta chain) was carried out in a study of identical twins. Template switching added a universal primer site, and cDNA bore unique molecular identifiers. TCRdb reprocessed the 5' RACE reads with MiXCR, giving one entry per CDR3 protein. In the table there are around 490,000 distinct CDR3 sequences, 13% to 15% of which are singletons. A few counts support this clonotype. Its specificity is not known. Donors uniformly comprised healthy Caucasians. Study-level results: Twin-shared out-of-frame alpha sequences showed excess low generation probability.

Germline lookup yields CDR1 SGHAT and CDR2 FQNNGV. Trimming took 5 bases from V and 8 from J, leaving 21 bases between them. The CDR3 covers 16 residues. These same data were also listed under a study on yellow fever vaccine responses in identical twins. This second study notes: Vaccine-induced T cell responses in twins were reportedly observed to appear partly convergent, partly personalized.

Material: CD4+ T cells sorted from blood. The chain is built from TRBV11-2 and TRBJ1-4; D call uncertain. This clonotype was sampled from a woman between 18 and 30 years old in good health. CDR3 region: CASSPRGSTGSEKLFF. In nucleotides, the CDR3 is TGTGCCAGCAGCCCCCGAGGTAGTACGGGTAGCGAAAAACTGTTTTTT. The entire variable domain, with the rest obtained from reference TRBV11-2 and TRBJ1-4, is as follows: EAGVAQSPRYKIIEKRQSVAFWCNPISGHATLYWYQQILGQGPKLLIQFQNNGVVDDSQLPKDRFSAERLKGVDSTLKIQPAKLEDSAVYLCASSPRGSTGSEKLFFGSGTQLSVL.